The clone carrying this TCR beta chain was observed a few times. Repertoires were generated with immunoSEQ multiplex PCR, while TCRdb's copy carries only in-frame clones and drops some. The profile shows about 1.1 million clones, roughly 80% of them singletons. These data are taken from a study of shared clonotypes between healthy human individuals. This CDR3 is 12 amino acids long. Germline values: CDR1 SGHRS, CDR2 YFSETQ. The V gene lost 4 bases and the J gene lost 6 bases, with 11 bases spanning the gap. The V and J genes are TRBV5-1 and TRBJ2-7; possible D gene TRBD2, 5 bases. The clonotype was recovered from a man aged 18 to 30 in good health. Some clones in this sample may be carry-over from other donors' samples. The specimen was memory CD4+ T cells from PBMCs. Subset defined: CD45RA-negative fraction. CDR3 nucleotide sequence: TGCGCCAGCAGCCCCGCGGGTCGCGAGCAGTACTTC. It translates to CASSPAGREQYF.